The next 10 T cell receptor beta chains were all read from a single sample in a study of memory CD4+ T cells and cytomegalovirus serostatus. Single viable CD3+CD4+CD8-CD45RO+ cells were sorted as the memory CD4+ T cells. The table came from immunoSEQ multiplex PCR; TCRdb's copy has only in-frame clones and leaves some out. Of some 52,000 clones in the sample, 78% are singletons; the top ten hold under 1%. Material: memory CD4+ T cells from blood. These TCRs come from an adult in good health and CMV-seronegative.

This clone has only one observation. This sequence joins TRBV18 and TRBJ1-2; unclear D gene. Per germline, CDR1 KGHSH and CDR2 LQKENI. This CDR3 has 13 amino acids. Trimming cost V 3 bases and J 8 bases, with 13 bases left between them. CDR3 bases: TGTGCCAGCTCACCCTTGGTGGCAGAGGGCTACACCTTC. Translating gives CASSPLVAEGYTF. The variable domain in full, with the rest retrieved from reference TRBV18 and TRBJ1-2, is NAGVMQNPRHLVRRRGQEARLRCSPMKGHSHVYWYRQLPEEGLKFMVYLQKENIIDESGMPKERFSAEFPKEGPSILRIQQVVRGDSAAYFCASSPLVAEGYTFGSGTRLTVV.

The chain recombines TRBV29-1 with TRBJ2-1; D is undetermined. This CDR3 comprises 10 residues. The germline V gene has CDR1 SQVTM and CDR2 ANQGSEA. Trimming took off 0 bases at V and 10 bases at J, with 4 bases between the two ends. The CDR3 region has the DNA TGCAGCGTTGAAGACAGAGAGCAGTTCTTC. It codes for CSVEDREQFF.

V usage is TRBV6-5 and J usage is TRBJ1-2, with 8 bases aligning to TRBD1. Trimming removed 7 bases from V and 1 base from J; junction bases left unmatched: 5. In germline, CDR1 is MNHEY, CDR2 SVGAGI. The CDR3 runs 14 residues. CDR3 region: CASTIDRGNYGYTF. The DNA of the CDR3 is TGTGCCAGCACTATTGACAGGGGTAACTATGGCTACACCTTC.

V is TRBV14 and J is TRBJ2-1; 9 nucleotides line up with TRBD1. Germline trimming cut 5 bases from V and 2 bases from J; bases unmatched to any gene: 4. Germline lookup yields CDR1 SGHDN and CDR2 FVKESK. The CDR3 runs to 15 residues. The CDR3 sequence is CASSETGGTYNEQFF. The CDR3 DNA follows: TGTGCCAGCAGCGAGACAGGGGGAACCTACAATGAGCAGTTCTTC.

This chain links TRBV28 with TRBJ2-4; TRBD2 agrees at 10 bases. V gave up 9 bases and J gave up 5 bases; unmatched junction bases: 4. Germline-derived CDR1 and CDR2 are MDHEN and SYDVKM. The CDR3 consists of 13 residues. The CDR3 spells CASGAGGQNIQYF. The DNA for the CDR3 is TGTGCCAGTGGAGCGGGGGGGCAAAACATTCAGTACTTC.

This chain uses TRBV18 with TRBJ1-2; D is unresolved. CDR1 KGHSH and CDR2 LQKENI come from the germline V gene. CDR3 length: 14 residues. The ends were cut back, 3 bases at V and 3 bases at J, with 11 bases in the middle. CDR3 sequence: CASSPGRFYYGYTF. CDR3 nucleotides: TGTGCCAGCTCACCGGGCAGATTCTACTATGGCTACACCTTC. Full variable domain (rest looked up from reference TRBV18 and TRBJ1-2): NAGVMQNPRHLVRRRGQEARLRCSPMKGHSHVYWYRQLPEEGLKFMVYLQKENIIDESGMPKERFSAEFPKEGPSILRIQQVVRGDSAAYFCASSPGRFYYGYTFGSGTRLTVV.

The rearrangement links TRBV5-6 to TRBJ2-3; D unclear. V was cut by 4 bases and J by 4 bases, with 13 bases left in between. The V gene's germline CDR1 is SGHDT and CDR2 YYEEEE. The CDR3 extends over 14 amino acids. CDR3: CASSRPSPADTQYF. CDR3 sequence (DNA): TGTGCCAGCAGCCGCCCGTCACCGGCAGATACGCAGTATTTT.

This chain's CDR3 is CASSWRGGGLAEAFF. CDR3 bases: TGCGCCAGCAGCTGGAGGGGAGGGGGGCTCGCTGAAGCTTTCTTT. The rearrangement links TRBV5-1 to TRBJ1-1; tentative D call: TRBD1 (6 bases). V was pared by 3 bases and J by 6 bases, with 18 bases between. The CDR3 totals 15 residues. Germline V lookup: CDR1 SGHRS, CDR2 YFSETQ.

This clone showed up just a few times. The chain uses TRBV10-3 and TRBJ2-7; 10 bases agree with TRBD2. This CDR3 comprises 14 residues. The V gene end was trimmed by 2 bases and the J gene end by 3 bases; junction bases not matched to a gene: 1. The germline V gene encodes CDR1 ENHRY and CDR2 SYGVKD. CDR3 nucleotides: TGTGCCATCAGTGAGGAGCGGGGGGGCTACGAGCAGTACTTC. Amino acids: CAISEERGGYEQYF.

As regards this clone: A much larger clone lies a single base off, so this may be a read error. The chain has TRBV5-6 and TRBJ2-5; 8 nucleotides match TRBD1. The CDR3 runs to 15 residues. Germline CDR1 reads SGHDT; CDR2 reads YYEEEE. Losses at the gene ends were 3 bases for V and 1 base for J; bases not matched to a gene: 5. CDR3 loop: CASSSTGTGQETQYF. The CDR3 coding sequence is TGTGCCAGCAGCTCCACCGGGACAGGCCAAGAGACCCAGTACTTC.